A selection of T cell receptor beta chains follows, all from one sample in a study of T cell responses to AZD1222 COVID-19 vaccine. Generated by immunoSEQ multiplex PCR, the TCRdb table keeps only in-frame clones and is missing some. This sample has about 170,000 clones, with 85% to 95% found just once. Specimen: peripheral blood, collected on day 0 of AZD1222 vaccination. These receptors came from an adult in good health. Each CDR3 is given with its conserved first and last residue. Fields, in order: clone size, V gene, D gene, J gene, CDR3 protein, CDR3 DNA. The D gene is left open where the match is weak. The size of a clone is reported for some rows only, either as once, few or many, or as a class for expanded clones.

size: NA; V: TRBV2; D: TRBD1; J: TRBJ1-1; CDR3: CASSELGLDRGNTEAFF; DNA: TGTGCCAGCAGTGAATTAGGTTTGGACAGGGGTAACACTGAAGCTTTCTTT
size: NA; V: TRBV3-1/TRBV3-2; D: NA; J: TRBJ2-6; CDR3: CASSQDYSGANVLTF; DNA: TGTGCCAGCAGCCAGGACTACTCTGGGGCCAACGTCCTGACTTTC
size: NA; V: TRBV5-1; D: TRBD2; J: TRBJ2-1; CDR3: CASSPPSGRYNEQFF; DNA: TGCGCCAGCAGTCCTCCAAGCGGGAGATACAATGAGCAGTTCTTC
size: NA; V: TRBV4-1; D: NA; J: TRBJ1-5; CDR3: CASSQVGTRSGHQPQHF; DNA: TGCGCCAGCAGCCAAGTCGGGACAAGGAGCGGGCATCAGCCCCAGCATTTT
size: NA; V: TRBV7-9; D: NA; J: TRBJ1-4; CDR3: CASSPPLMGKLFF; DNA: TGTGCCAGCAGCCCCCCACTGATGGGCAAACTGTTTTTT
size: NA; V: TRBV29-1; D: TRBD1; J: TRBJ2-7; CDR3: CSVLGTGGFLWEQYF; DNA: TGCAGCGTTCTAGGGACAGGAGGATTCCTATGGGAGCAGTACTTC
size: NA; V: TRBV27; D: NA; J: TRBJ1-1; CDR3: CATSLFFPGTTVGNTEAFF; DNA: TGTGCCACCTCGTTATTTTTTCCGGGGACGACCGTCGGGAACACTGAAGCTTTCTTT
size: NA; V: TRBV27; D: TRBD1; J: TRBJ2-3; CDR3: CASSSSGTGKADTQYF; DNA: TGTGCCAGCAGTTCCTCCGGGACAGGGAAGGCAGATACGCAGTATTTT
size: NA; V: TRBV6-5; D: NA; J: TRBJ2-7; CDR3: CASSRPYNMQYF; DNA: TGTGCCAGCAGCCGACCTTACAATATGCAGTACTTC
size: NA; V: TRBV7-9; D: TRBD1; J: TRBJ1-2; CDR3: CASSPPDRGYTF; DNA: TGTGCCAGCAGCCCCCCGGACAGGGGCTACACCTTC
size: NA; V: TRBV11-1; D: NA; J: TRBJ2-7; CDR3: CASSTQFSGDGAEQYF; DNA: TGTGCCAGCAGCACCCAGTTCTCAGGGGATGGGGCCGAGCAGTACTTC
size: NA; V: TRBV6-5; D: NA; J: TRBJ1-1; CDR3: CASRVFSNTEAFF; DNA: TGTGCCAGCAGGGTGTTTTCGAACACTGAAGCTTTCTTT
size: few; V: TRBV7-2; D: NA; J: TRBJ2-7; CDR3: CASRSQLVDGYEQYF; DNA: TGTGCCAGCAGATCACAACTTGTGGACGGCTACGAGCAGTACTTC
size: once; V: TRBV4-1; D: NA; J: TRBJ2-5; CDR3: CASSISPQETQYF; DNA: TGCGCCAGCAGCATCAGTCCCCAAGAGACCCAGTACTTC
size: NA; V: TRBV5-1; D: TRBD1; J: TRBJ1-4; CDR3: CASSRTGEGEKLFF; DNA: TGCGCCAGCAGCCGGACAGGGGAGGGTGAAAAACTGTTTTTT
size: NA; V: TRBV2; D: NA; J: TRBJ1-5; CDR3: CASRTGTFNSNQPQHF; DNA: TGTGCCAGCAGGACTGGGACATTCAATAGCAATCAGCCCCAGCATTTT
size: NA; V: TRBV3-1/TRBV3-2; D: NA; J: TRBJ1-5; CDR3: CASSQGTHSNQPQHF; DNA: TGTGCCAGCAGCCAAGGTACACATAGCAATCAGCCCCAGCATTTT
size: once; V: TRBV7-6; D: NA; J: TRBJ2-1; CDR3: CASSPIGTTLGGEQFF; DNA: TGTGCCAGCAGCCCAATAGGGACCACCCTGGGTGGTGAGCAGTTCTTC
size: NA; V: TRBV7-8; D: NA; J: TRBJ1-2; CDR3: CASSLAGSYGYTF; DNA: TGTGCCAGCAGCTTGGCAGGCTCCTATGGCTACACCTTC
size: NA; V: TRBV5-4; D: TRBD1; J: TRBJ1-2; CDR3: CASSFIVRSGTGGTNYGYTF; DNA: TGTGCCAGCAGCTTCATCGTCAGATCCGGGACAGGGGGGACGAACTATGGCTACACCTTC
size: NA; V: TRBV12-3/TRBV12-4; D: NA; J: TRBJ2-5; CDR3: CASSGQETQYF; DNA: TGTGCCAGCAGTGGGCAAGAGACCCAGTACTTC
size: once; V: TRBV6-1; D: NA; J: TRBJ1-4; CDR3: CASSEIRGTNEKLFF; DNA: TGTGCCAGCAGTGAAATTAGGGGGACTAATGAAAAACTGTTTTTT
size: NA; V: TRBV11-2; D: NA; J: TRBJ1-1; CDR3: CASSLDATVNTEAFF; DNA: TGTGCCAGCAGCTTAGACGCGACAGTGAACACTGAAGCTTTCTTT
size: NA; V: TRBV15; D: NA; J: TRBJ1-2; CDR3: CATSRDSRGFDGYTF; DNA: TGTGCCACCAGCAGAGATAGCAGGGGTTTTGATGGCTACACCTTC
size: NA; V: TRBV11-2; D: NA; J: TRBJ2-1; CDR3: CASSPDINEQFF; DNA: TGTGCCAGCAGCCCAGATATTAATGAGCAGTTCTTC
size: NA; V: TRBV27; D: NA; J: TRBJ1-1; CDR3: CASSPGAGDTEAFF; DNA: TGTGCCAGCAGCCCGGGGGCAGGGGACACTGAAGCTTTCTTT
size: NA; V: TRBV21-1; D: NA; J: TRBJ2-7; CDR3: CASTREYEQYF; DNA: TGTGCCAGCACCCGAGAATACGAGCAGTACTTC
size: NA; V: TRBV27; D: TRBD2; J: TRBJ2-7; CDR3: CASSSLGAGAYEQYF; DNA: TGTGCCAGCAGTTCCCTAGGCGCGGGGGCCTACGAGCAGTACTTC
size: NA; V: TRBV5-1; D: NA; J: TRBJ2-3; CDR3: CASSLASGGYTDTQYF; DNA: TGCGCCAGCAGCTTGGCTAGTGGGGGCTATACAGATACGCAGTATTTT
size: once; V: TRBV4-2; D: NA; J: TRBJ1-4; CDR3: CASSQDLGSTNEKLFF; DNA: TGTGCCAGCAGCCAAGATCTAGGCAGCACTAATGAAAAACTGTTTTTT
size: NA; V: TRBV5-1; D: TRBD1; J: TRBJ1-1; CDR3: CASRITGGTEAFF; DNA: TGCGCCAGCAGGATTACAGGGGGCACTGAAGCTTTCTTT
size: NA; V: TRBV5-1; D: TRBD1; J: TRBJ2-2; CDR3: CASSPRTGKNTGELFF; DNA: TGCGCCAGCTCCCCCAGGACAGGGAAGAACACCGGGGAGCTGTTTTTT
size: NA; V: TRBV10-1; D: NA; J: TRBJ1-1; CDR3: CASSDGGLNTEAFF; DNA: TGCGCCAGCAGTGACGGAGGGTTGAACACTGAAGCTTTCTTT
size: NA; V: TRBV12-5; D: TRBD1; J: TRBJ1-5; CDR3: CASGLVLTGSNQPQHF; DNA: TGTGCTAGTGGTTTGGTACTGACAGGGAGCAATCAGCCCCAGCATTTT
size: NA; V: TRBV30; D: TRBD1; J: TRBJ1-4; CDR3: CAWSIRGATNEKLFF; DNA: TGTGCCTGGAGTATCAGGGGGGCAACTAATGAAAAACTGTTTTTT
size: NA; V: TRBV7-2; D: NA; J: TRBJ2-7; CDR3: CASSRPGPRLEQYF; DNA: TGTGCCAGCAGCAGGCCGGGGCCCCGGTTGGAGCAGTACTTC
size: once; V: TRBV7-2; D: NA; J: TRBJ1-1; CDR3: CASSLWGKTEAFF; DNA: TGTGCCAGCAGCTTATGGGGCAAGACTGAAGCTTTCTTT
size: NA; V: TRBV11-3; D: TRBD2; J: TRBJ2-1; CDR3: CASSRSSGGGREQFF; DNA: TGTGCCAGCAGCCGCTCTAGCGGGGGAGGGAGAGAGCAGTTCTTC
size: NA; V: TRBV5-6; D: NA; J: TRBJ2-7; CDR3: CASSLVSSYEQYF; DNA: TGTGCCAGCAGCTTGGTTAGCTCCTACGAGCAGTACTTC
size: NA; V: TRBV3-1/TRBV3-2; D: NA; J: TRBJ2-7; CDR3: CASSQDTVSYEQYF; DNA: TGTGCCAGCAGCCAAGATACAGTCTCCTACGAGCAGTACTTC
size: once; V: TRBV5-1; D: NA; J: TRBJ2-6; CDR3: CASSLASSGANVLTF; DNA: TGCGCCAGCAGCTTGGCCTCTTCTGGGGCCAACGTCCTGACTTTC
size: NA; V: TRBV7-9; D: TRBD1; J: TRBJ2-1; CDR3: CASSWPRTGGVVSYNEQFF; DNA: TGTGCCAGCAGCTGGCCCCGAACAGGGGGCGTAGTTTCCTACAATGAGCAGTTCTTC
size: few; V: TRBV4-1; D: NA; J: TRBJ2-7; CDR3: CASSQGPGTSHEQYF; DNA: TGCGCCAGCAGCCAAGGCCCCGGGACATCGCACGAGCAGTACTTC
size: NA; V: TRBV5-4; D: TRBD2; J: TRBJ2-3; CDR3: CASSSRTSGADTQYF; DNA: TGTGCCAGCAGCTCGAGGACTAGCGGGGCAGATACGCAGTATTTT
size: NA; V: TRBV29-1; D: NA; J: TRBJ2-7; CDR3: CSVSRLLGGGEQYF; DNA: TGCAGCGTTAGCAGGTTATTGGGTGGCGGCGAGCAGTACTTC
size: NA; V: TRBV4-2; D: NA; J: TRBJ2-5; CDR3: CASSQEGGRGLETQYF; DNA: TGTGCCAGCAGCCAGGAAGGAGGGAGGGGGTTAGAGACCCAGTACTTC
size: once; V: TRBV4-2; D: TRBD1; J: TRBJ2-3; CDR3: CASSPGTVDQDTQYF; DNA: TGTGCCAGCAGCCCTGGGACAGTGGATCAAGATACGCAGTATTTT
size: NA; V: TRBV14; D: TRBD1; J: TRBJ2-7; CDR3: CASSQGKTGFSYEQYF; DNA: TGTGCCAGCAGCCAAGGAAAGACAGGGTTCTCCTACGAGCAGTACTTC